These T cell receptor beta chains were read from a single sample in a study of CD8+CD57+ T cells in acquired aplastic anemia. TCRdb itself ran the reads through MiXCR, one entry per CDR3 protein. The sample contains a few hundred thousand distinct CDR3 sequences, roughly 50% of which appear only once. Sequencing was carried out using sorted CD4+, CD8+, or CD8+CD57+ T cells (not recorded which) from PBMCs. These receptor sequences come from a human donor with aplastic anemia. Each CDR3 is given with its conserved first and last residue.

j_call: TRBJ2-3
v_call: TRBV7-3
cdr3_aa: CASSKRTGTQYF

j_call: TRBJ2-7
v_call: TRBV5-1
cdr3_aa: CASSLGTASYEQYF

j_call: TRBJ1-1
v_call: TRBV2
cdr3_aa: CASSVGTEAFF

j_call: TRBJ1-5
v_call: TRBV2
cdr3_aa: CASSEGRGPNQPQHF

j_call: TRBJ1-6
v_call: TRBV9
cdr3_aa: CASSARQGRTPLHF

j_call: TRBJ2-7
v_call: TRBV7-7
cdr3_aa: CASSPGGHEQYF

j_call: TRBJ2-5
v_call: TRBV15
cdr3_aa: CATSRANPKRETQYF

j_call: TRBJ1-6
v_call: TRBV6-5
cdr3_aa: CASRDQYSPLHF

j_call: TRBJ1-2
v_call: TRBV19
cdr3_aa: CASSTGSRGYTF

j_call: TRBJ2-1
v_call: TRBV9
cdr3_aa: CASSVEGGRQFF

j_call: TRBJ1-6
v_call: TRBV29-1
cdr3_aa: CSVGDRNSPLHF

j_call: TRBJ2-2
v_call: TRBV5-1
cdr3_aa: CASCGIKSNTGELFF

j_call: TRBJ2-7
v_call: TRBV20-1
cdr3_aa: CSARDASSDYEQYF

j_call: TRBJ1-6
v_call: TRBV19
cdr3_aa: CASSSRVQSSPLHF

j_call: TRBJ2-2
v_call: TRBV6-1
cdr3_aa: CASTQTRGGELFF

j_call: TRBJ1-3
v_call: TRBV15
cdr3_aa: CATKVQGTIPGRF